One sample yielded the 30 T cell receptor beta chains listed below, sequenced in a study of T-cell reconstitution after alpha-beta-depleted transplantation in children. A TCRbeta library incorporating unique molecular identifiers was prepared. One entry per CDR3 protein results from TCRdb running MiXCR on the PCR reads. The table shows about 400,000 distinct CDR3 sequences, with about a fifth occurring only once. This specimen was PBMCs from the stem cell graft donor, taken from the stem cell graft. These receptors all come from a human donor who donated a stem cell graft to a child with acute myeloid leukemia.

The V call is TRBV12-3 or TRBV12-4, the J call TRBJ2-2; 8 bases fit TRBD2. The CDR3 spans 15 residues. V lost 7 bases to trimming and J lost 4 bases; unmatched junction nucleotides: 8. For the CDR3, the DNA is TGTGCCAGCACCACGACTAGCGAAGGCACCGGGGAGCTGTTTTTT. Translating gives CASTTTSEGTGELFF.

The chain combines TRBV7-9 with TRBJ2-1; 7 bases match TRBD2. The J segment lost 0 bases and the V segment lost 2 bases, leaving 4 bases of the junction unmatched. Germline V CDR1 and CDR2: SEHNR, FQNEAQ (reference sequence). The CDR3 runs to 16 residues. CDR3 region: CASSLSGTISYNEQFF. For the CDR3, the DNA is TGTGCCAGCAGCTTAAGCGGGACTATCTCCTACAATGAGCAGTTCTTC.

This clonotype was seen a few times. This sequence joins TRBV12-3 or TRBV12-4 and TRBJ2-7; tentative D call: TRBD1 (6 bases). This CDR3 contains 13 residues. Trimming took 6 bases from V and 6 from J, leaving 15 bases between them. The CDR3 reads CASSPGQGLEQYF. The CDR3 DNA follows: TGTGCCAGCAGCCCGGGACAAGGCCTCGAGCAGTACTTC.

The chain carries TRBV6-5 and TRBJ2-7; 7 bases map to TRBD1. The trim removed 0 bases at V and 2 bases at J, leaving 7 bases unmatched. Germline V gene data show CDR1 as MNHEY and CDR2 as SVGAGI. This CDR3 is 16 amino acids long. The CDR3 bases are TGTGCCAGCAGTTACTCGGCACTCAGGGGGACCTACGAGCAGTACTTC. As protein: CASSYSALRGTYEQYF.

The rearrangement links TRBV29-1 to TRBJ2-7, with TRBD2 matching over 8 bases. Trimming at V came to 3 bases and at J to 4 bases, leaving 8 bases not matched to a gene. From germline, CDR1 is SQVTM and CDR2 ANQGSEA. The CDR3 spans 14 residues. The CDR3 region has the DNA TGCAGCGTTGACCCTAGCGGGCCCCGATACGAGCAGTACTTC. This sequence encodes CSVDPSGPRYEQYF.

This rearrangement joins TRBV6-5 to TRBJ2-7; D call uncertain. Germline CDR1 is MNHEY and CDR2 is SVGAGI. V lost 6 bases and J 3 bases, leaving 9 bases between the germline ends. The CDR3 runs to 12 residues. CDR3 nucleotides: TGTGCCAGCAGCCCCGCCGGCTACGAGCAGTACTTC. Its protein product is CASSPAGYEQYF.

This clonotype has at least ten counts. J is TRBJ2-3 and V is TRBV12-3 or TRBV12-4; D call uncertain. The CDR3 spans 11 residues. Trimming removed 6 bases at V and 1 base at J, with 2 bases between. The CDR3 nucleotides read TGTGCCAGCAGCCGCACAGATACGCAGTATTTT. This encodes CASSRTDTQYF.

The J gene is TRBJ2-7, the V gene TRBV5-5, with D possibly matching TRBD1 (6 bases). Trimming left V 6 bases short and J 3 bases short, with 13 bases between. Germline assignment: CDR1 SGHKS and CDR2 YYEKEE (reference sequence). The CDR3 length is 13 residues. Written as DNA, the CDR3 is TGTGCCAGCACCACGGGACATAGCTACGAGCAGTACTTC. Translated: CASTTGHSYEQYF. The full variable domain, rest sourced from reference TRBV5-5 and TRBJ2-7, is DAGVTQSPTHLIKTRGQQVTLRCSPISGHKSVSWYQQVLGQGPQFIFQYYEKEERGRGNFPDRFSARQFPNYSSELNVNALLLGDSALYLCASTTGHSYEQYFGPGTRLTVT.

V gene TRBV4-3 combines with J gene TRBJ2-3; 9 bases are a match to TRBD2. The CDR3 contains 16 residues. With V trimmed by 0 bases and J by 4 bases, 5 bases remained unmatched. CDR1 and CDR2 from the germline V gene are LGHNA and YSLEER. CDR3 bases: TGCGCCAGCAGCCAAGATCGGGCGGGGGGGGCAGATACGCAGTATTTT. Translated: CASSQDRAGGADTQYF.

The V and J genes are TRBV4-2 and TRBJ2-1; 15 bases line up with TRBD2. Per the germline V gene, CDR1 is LGHNA and CDR2 is YNFKEQ. The trim removed 0 bases at V and 4 bases at J, leaving 4 bases unmatched. The CDR3 covers 18 residues. The CDR3 DNA is TGTGCCAGCAGCCAAGATGGACTAGCGGGAGGGTCATACAATGAGCAGTTCTTC. Protein: CASSQDGLAGGSYNEQFF.

The gene calls are TRBV5-1 and TRBJ2-1; D might be TRBD1 or TRBD2, each matching 5 bases. Germline V CDR1 and CDR2: SGHRS, YFSETQ. The CDR3 totals 15 residues. V was clipped by 1 base and J by 5 bases, with 13 bases between them. CDR3 amino acids: CASSLWGEGNNEQFF. CDR3 bases: TGCGCCAGCAGCTTGTGGGGCGAGGGTAACAATGAGCAGTTCTTC.

This clonotype appeared many times. The chain employs TRBV29-1 and TRBJ2-3, with D maybe TRBD1 (5 bases). The V end lost 2 bases, the J end lost 4 bases, and 13 bases lay between the germline ends. The CDR3 sequence is 14 residues long. The V gene's germline CDR1 is SQVTM and CDR2 ANQGSEA. CDR3 in DNA: TGCAGCGTTGAAAGGGGTCCACCGCCAGATACGCAGTATTTT. Protein sequence: CSVERGPPPDTQYF.

The chain joins TRBV5-6 to TRBJ2-3; D ambiguous. Germline loops: CDR1 SGHDT, CDR2 YYEEEE. Trimming pared 0 bases from V and 8 bases from J, leaving 7 bases between. The CDR3 is 12 amino acids. The CDR3 DNA follows: TGTGCCAGCAGCTTGGCAGTAGCTACGCAGTATTTT. Protein product: CASSLAVATQYF.

This clonotype was observed a handful of times. This rearrangement joins TRBV12-3 or TRBV12-4 to TRBJ2-7, with 7 positions matching TRBD1. The CDR3 runs 14 residues. V was clipped by 5 bases and J by 5 bases; unmatched bases: 9. The CDR3 sequence is CASSPLTGSHEQYF. The CDR3 bases are TGTGCCAGCAGTCCCCTGACAGGGTCCCACGAGCAGTACTTC.

The CDR3 protein is CASSARDPGLAGVEQFF. The CDR3 bases are TGTGCCAGCAGTGCGAGGGATCCGGGACTAGCGGGTGTTGAGCAGTTCTTC. The chain recombines TRBV2 with TRBJ2-1; 12 bases are shared with TRBD2. Per germline, CDR1 SNHLY and CDR2 FYNNEI. This CDR3 comprises 17 residues. V shed 4 bases, J shed 9 bases, and the junction held 13 bases outside the gene matches.

This clonotype was observed at least ten times. J is TRBJ2-5 and V is TRBV12-3 or TRBV12-4; 13 positions agree with TRBD2. Germline trimming cut 5 bases from V and 1 base from J; bases unmatched to any gene: 7. The CDR3 totals 17 residues. The CDR3 reads CASSRGLAGARQETQYF. DNA of the CDR3: TGTGCCAGCAGTAGAGGACTAGCGGGAGCTCGCCAAGAGACCCAGTACTTC.

This clonotype was detected ten times or more. The chain combines TRBV7-6 with TRBJ2-2; no clear D gene. The germline gives CDR1 SGHVS, CDR2 FNYEAQ. CDR3 length: 12 residues. Trimming took off 5 bases at V and 6 bases at J, with 7 bases between the two ends. For the CDR3, the DNA is TGTGCCAGCAGCCCCATCTCCGGGGAGCTGTTTTTT. Translation gives CASSPISGELFF.

This chain links TRBV12-3 or TRBV12-4 with TRBJ2-3; TRBD1 matches at 8 bases. This CDR3 comprises 14 residues. V lost 5 bases to trimming and J lost 8 bases; unmatched junction nucleotides: 9. DNA for the CDR3: TGTGCCAGCAGTCCAGGGCAGGGGGCAGGTACGCAGTATTTT. It yields the protein CASSPGQGAGTQYF.

The J gene is TRBJ2-1, the V gene TRBV20-1; the D is unclear. The CDR3 has 17 amino acids. Germline-derived CDR1 and CDR2 are DFQATT and SNEGSKA (reference sequence). Trimming left V 5 bases short and J 8 bases short, with 28 bases between. This CDR3 reads CSAGTSGSYKSFDEQFF. The CDR3 DNA reads TGCAGTGCTGGTACTTCGGGCTCCTACAAGTCTTTCGATGAGCAGTTCTTC.

This clonotype appeared a few times. The rearrangement joins TRBV5-1 to TRBJ2-3; D gene unclear. This CDR3 is built from 13 residues. Trimming shortened V by 3 bases and J by 2 bases, and 7 bases separated the two germline ends. Per the germline V gene, CDR1 is SGHRS and CDR2 is YFSETQ. The DNA for the CDR3 is TGCGCCAGCAGCTCCCGGACCACAGATACGCAGTATTTT. This encodes CASSSRTTDTQYF. The variable domain in full, with the rest retrieved from reference TRBV5-1 and TRBJ2-3, is KAGVTQTPRYLIKTRGQQVTLSCSPISGHRSVSWYQQTPGQGLQFLFEYFSETQRNKGNFPGRFSGRQFSNSRSEMNVSTLELGDSALYLCASSSRTTDTQYFGPGTRLTVL.

This clonotype was detected ten times or more. The chain joins TRBV7-9 to TRBJ2-5, with D perhaps matching TRBD2 (6 bases). V was pared by 4 bases and J by 5 bases, with 17 bases between. The CDR3 runs to 15 residues. Germline assignment: CDR1 SEHNR and CDR2 FQNEAQ (reference sequence). The CDR3 coding sequence is TGTGCCAGCAGCTCTCCTAGCGAGGCCTGGGAGACCCAGTACTTC. Its protein is CASSSPSEAWETQYF.

V is TRBV3-1 and J is TRBJ2-7, with D perhaps matching TRBD2 (5 bases). Germline V lookup: CDR1 LGHDT, CDR2 YNNKEL (reference sequence). The CDR3 covers 14 residues. The germline V and J ends were trimmed by 4 bases and 2 bases, with 12 bases remaining between them. The DNA of the CDR3 is TGTGCCAGCAGCCGCATTTATAGCGCCTACGAGCAGTACTTC. This encodes CASSRIYSAYEQYF.

This clonotype was detected only a few times. The rearrangement links TRBV21-1 to TRBJ1-4; the DNA was not compared with TRBD1, the D call given in the table. TRBV21-1 is classified as a pseudogene. The CDR3 runs to 11 residues. CDR3 nucleotide sequence: TGTGCCACGAAGACAGCCGAAAAACTGTTTTTT. It specifies CATKTAEKLFF.

The CDR3 bases are TGTGCCAGCTCCTTTTCGACGGCTCAAGAGACCCAGTACTTC. Protein sequence: CASSFSTAQETQYF. The genes are TRBV7-2 and TRBJ2-5; no definite D call. Germline lookup yields CDR1 SGHTA and CDR2 FQGNSA. The CDR3 length is 14 residues. Trimming stripped 8 bases from V and 2 bases from J, with 15 bases between.

A few counts support this clonotype. V usage is TRBV27 and J usage is TRBJ2-7; 9 nucleotides match TRBD1. V was clipped by 5 bases and J by 5 bases; unmatched bases: 10. CDR1 is MNHEY and CDR2 is SMNVEV in the germline V gene (reference sequence). This CDR3 contains 15 residues. CDR3 sequence reads: CASSNNRDRVHEQYF. The CDR3 DNA is TGTGCCAGCAGTAACAACCGGGACAGGGTCCACGAGCAGTACTTC.

This clonotype was recorded only once. The rearrangement links TRBV29-1 to TRBJ2-3; weak D call: TRBD1 (6 bases). The V end lost 4 bases, the J end lost 0 bases, and 14 bases lay between the germline ends. The CDR3 loop spans 15 amino acids. CDR1 is SQVTM and CDR2 is ANQGSEA in the germline V gene. CDR3 sequence: CSVGVGTRSTDTQYF. The DNA of the CDR3 is TGCAGCGTTGGGGTGGGGACAAGAAGCACAGATACGCAGTATTTT.

This clonotype appeared many times. The V call is TRBV20-1, the J call TRBJ2-5; TRBD2 matches 13 bases. This CDR3 contains 14 residues. The V gene end was trimmed by 6 bases and the J gene end by 4 bases; junction bases not matched to a gene: 5. In germline, CDR1 is DFQATT, CDR2 SNEGSKA (reference sequence). The CDR3 loop reads CSATSGRAGETQYF. As DNA, the CDR3 is TGCAGTGCAACTAGCGGGAGGGCCGGAGAGACCCAGTACTTC.

This clonotype was seen many times. The chain employs TRBV7-9 and TRBJ1-6; TRBD1 is a possible D gene (6 bases). In germline, CDR1 is SEHNR, CDR2 FQNEAQ (reference sequence). Trimming took off 1 base at V and 8 bases at J, with 15 bases between the two ends. The CDR3 covers 16 residues. The CDR3 loop reads CASSLGGGTPDSPLHF. The CDR3 coding sequence is TGTGCCAGCAGCTTAGGGGGAGGGACACCGGATTCACCCCTCCACTTT.

Here the CDR3 DNA reads TGTGCCAGCAGCCGGGACAGGGCCTCCTCCTACGAGCAGTACTTC. Amino acid sequence: CASSRDRASSYEQYF. The chain is built from TRBV11-2 and TRBJ2-7, with TRBD1 matching 9 bases. Germline V gives CDR1 SGHAT, CDR2 FQNNGV. The CDR3 is 15 residues long. V trimming: 5 bases; J trimming: 0 bases; junction bases outside the gene matches: 5.

The chain carries TRBV12-3 or TRBV12-4 and TRBJ2-2; no clear D. The CDR3 runs to 14 residues. V was trimmed by 2 bases and J by 3 bases, leaving 7 bases between them. The CDR3 sequence is CASSLMTDTGELFF. CDR3 sequence (DNA): TGTGCCAGCAGTTTAATGACGGACACCGGGGAGCTGTTTTTT.